The 13 T cell receptor beta chains listed next were all sequenced from one sample in a study of spatial heterogeneity in lung cancer. Findings of the study overall: Tracking of tumor mutation counts was seen in expanded intratumoral alpha and beta TCR counts.

TCRdb reprocessed the 5' RACE reads with MiXCR, giving one entry per CDR3 protein. The table shows about 9,200 distinct CDR3 sequences, with approximately 8.1% occurring only once. These receptors lack a known antigen. Indicated time point: sample taken at primary tumor resection. Sequenced here: lung tumor tissue, sampled at surgery. The receptor source for this set is a male donor with early-stage non-small cell lung cancer.

This clonotype was recorded many times. This chain links TRBV10-3 with TRBJ2-1; D call uncertain. The CDR3 spans 14 residues. V lost 3 bases to trimming and J lost 0 bases, with 6 bases between them. From germline, CDR1 is ENHRY and CDR2 SYGVKD. This CDR3 reads CAISEVNSYNEQFF. CDR3 nucleotides: TGTGCCATCAGTGAAGTAAACTCCTACAATGAGCAGTTCTTC.

The CDR3 loop reads CASGGLRNTEAFF. The CDR3 DNA is TGTGCCAGCGGAGGGCTACGGAACACTGAAGCTTTCTTT. The rearrangement uses TRBV3-1 and TRBJ1-1; D gene ambiguous. Trimming removed 8 bases at V and 1 base at J, with 11 bases between. Germline V gives CDR1 LGHDT, CDR2 YNNKEL (reference sequence). This CDR3 has 13 residues.

There are many counts of this clonotype. Sequence at one end of the junction differs from germline and may be a read error. The chain couples TRBV7-7 to TRBJ2-1, with 7 bases aligning to TRBD2. The CDR3 is 15 residues long. Germline CDR1 reads SSHAT; CDR2 reads FNYEAQ (reference sequence). The CDR3 DNA follows: TGTGCTAGCAGCTCCCTAGCGGCCCCTTACAATGAGCAGTTCTTC. Protein product: CASSSLAAPYNEQFF.

At least ten counts were recorded for this clonotype. J is TRBJ2-7 and V is TRBV5-5; unclear D gene. CDR3 size: 11 residues. The germline gives CDR1 SGHKS, CDR2 YYEKEE (reference sequence). V was trimmed by 2 bases and J by 3 bases, leaving 3 bases between them. Here the CDR3 DNA reads TGTGCCAGCAGCTTTGGCTACGAGCAGTACTTC. Encoded protein: CASSFGYEQYF.

Ten or more counts support this clonotype. The gene calls are TRBV7-9 and TRBJ2-3; unclear D gene. The germline V and J ends were trimmed by 5 bases and 3 bases, with 3 bases remaining between them. Germline CDR1 SEHNR, CDR2 FQNEAQ (reference sequence). This CDR3 contains 11 residues. The CDR3 here is CASSQTDTQYF. The CDR3 nucleotides read TGTGCCAGCAGCCAGACAGATACGCAGTATTTT.

The sample holds many counts of this clonotype. The rearrangement links TRBV20-1 to TRBJ1-6; 9 nucleotides match TRBD1. Germline CDR1 reads DFQATT; CDR2 reads SNEGSKA (reference sequence). The CDR3 loop spans 15 amino acids. Losses at the gene ends were 6 bases for V and 4 bases for J; bases not matched to a gene: 7. CDR3 residues: CSAHRGQGYNSPLHF. The DNA for the CDR3 is TGCAGTGCCCACAGGGGACAGGGATATAATTCACCCCTCCACTTT.

About this clonotype: This sequence may be a read error, since a much larger clone differs from it by one base. This chain joins TRBV23-1 and TRBJ1-6, with no clear D. TRBV23-1 is given ORF status, its function remaining uncertain. The CDR3 sequence is 14 residues long. For the CDR3, the DNA is TGCGCCAGCAGACAAGACCTAAATAATACACCCCTCCACTTT. It codes for CASRQDLNNTPLHF.

The table lists this clonotype with many counts. The V and J genes are TRBV29-1 and TRBJ2-2; the D is unclear. The CDR3 is 14 amino acids. V lost 4 bases and J lost 2, with 11 bases in between. Germline V gene sequence: CDR1 SQVTM, CDR2 ANQGSEA. The CDR3 here is CSVGRDPNTGELFF. In DNA, the CDR3 is TGCAGCGTTGGAAGGGATCCTAACACCGGGGAGCTGTTTTTT.

The sample holds a few counts of this clonotype. V gene TRBV7-2 combines with J gene TRBJ2-3, with 8 positions matching TRBD2. The CDR3 consists of 14 residues. CDR1 is SGHTA and CDR2 is FQGNSA in the germline V gene. The V gene end was trimmed by 6 bases and the J gene end by 5 bases; junction bases not matched to a gene: 7. The CDR3 spells CASRDGAGGDTQYF. As DNA, the CDR3 is TGTGCCAGCAGGGACGGTGCGGGAGGAGATACGCAGTATTTT.

This clonotype was seen many times. This chain uses TRBV5-1 with TRBJ2-1; TRBD2 agrees at 7 bases. CDR1 SGHRS and CDR2 YFSETQ come from the germline V gene. CDR3 length: 14 amino acids. V lost 2 bases, J lost 8 bases, and 7 bases stayed unmatched. CDR3 in amino acids: CASSFSGRDDEQFF. CDR3 in DNA: TGCGCCAGCAGCTTTAGTGGGAGGGACGATGAGCAGTTCTTC.

This clonotype was recorded many times. The chain uses TRBV7-2 and TRBJ1-2; no clear D gene. The germline V and J ends were trimmed by 5 bases and 9 bases, with 13 bases remaining between them. Germline assignment: CDR1 SGHTA and CDR2 FQGNSA. The CDR3 extends over 12 amino acids. For the CDR3, the DNA is TGTGCCAGCAGCCCGAGAAGTACGAGCTACACCTTC. It is translated as CASSPRSTSYTF. Drawing the rest from reference TRBV7-2 and TRBJ1-2, the complete variable domain is GAGVSQSPSNKVTEKGKDVELRCDPISGHTALYWYRQSLGQGLEFLIYFQGNSAPDKSGLPSDRFSAERTGGSVSTLTIQRTQQEDSAVYLCASSPRSTSYTFGSGTRLTVV.

This clonotype was seen repeatedly, ten times or more. This chain joins TRBV20-1 and TRBJ2-4, with unresolved D. Germline CDR1 is DFQATT and CDR2 is SNEGSKA (reference sequence). The germline V and J ends were trimmed by 5 bases and 6 bases, with 5 bases remaining between them. The CDR3 spans 10 residues. CDR3 nucleotide sequence: TGCAGTGCTTACACAAACATTCAGTACTTC. It specifies CSAYTNIQYF.

CDR3 protein: CASSLNRGTEAFF. DNA for the CDR3: TGTGCCAGCAGTTTAAACAGGGGTACTGAAGCTTTCTTT. V usage is TRBV6-6 and J usage is TRBJ1-1, with 7 bases that match TRBD1. V was clipped by 4 bases and J by 5 bases; unmatched bases: 4. The CDR3 covers 13 residues. Germline CDR1 is MNHNY and CDR2 is SVGAGI (reference sequence).